These T cell receptor beta chains were read from a single sample in a study of blood T cell repertoires in COVID-19. The method was immunoSEQ multiplex PCR; TCRdb's version includes in-frame clones alone and lacks a portion of them. The table lists some 240,000 clones, around three quarters of them singletons. Sequencing input: peripheral blood. The receptor set was obtained from a woman between 65 and 79 years old with acute or convalescent COVID-19. Each CDR3 is given without its conserved first and last residue. A D gene is named only where the DNA matches it firmly. The size entry is marked missing in some rows and otherwise reads once, few, many or a size class.

d_call	v_call	clone_size	cdr3_aa
TRBD1	TRBV6-6	NA	ASSYGTGGSGNTIY
NA	TRBV5-6	NA	ASSLVGNAAETQY
NA	TRBV6-5	NA	ASSYSMGRPDTQY
NA	TRBV25-1	NA	ASQDSPKGGYT
TRBD2	TRBV5-1	NA	ASSEAYGTTSTDTQY
NA	TRBV19	NA	ASSIIDSLNSPLH
NA	TRBV5-1	NA	ASSLGYSTDTQY
NA	TRBV19	NA	ASERRGLHNEQF
TRBD1	TRBV5-1	NA	ASSRTGDPQNIQY
TRBD1	TRBV6-5	NA	ASSYRTGPTDTQY
TRBD1	TRBV7-2	NA	ASSPDRGHWEKLF
TRBD1	TRBV11-1	NA	ASSKTGGSYNEQF
NA	TRBV7-6	NA	ASSLTEGEKLF
NA	TRBV7-2	NA	ASSFLGRGAELF
TRBD1	TRBV9	NA	AAFLGQGFSNSYNSPLH
NA	TRBV5-1	NA	ASSGGPVNEQF
TRBD2	TRBV2	NA	ASSRMGGGNTDTQY
NA	TRBV6-5	NA	ASSYSPGANEKLF
TRBD1	TRBV11-3	NA	ASSPRRQGILF
NA	TRBV7-2	NA	ASSLEPGGANEKLF
NA	TRBV10-2	few	ASSSQAGNTIY
TRBD1	TRBV18	NA	ASSTGQSRVAKNIQY
NA	TRBV12-5	NA	ASLPGTIVTEAF
TRBD2	TRBV5-1	NA	ASSAGPSGGAKSDTQY
TRBD2	TRBV5-1	NA	ASSLGSGGVYNEQF
NA	TRBV2	NA	ASKGDLGNQPQH
NA	TRBV5-1	NA	ASSLGVQAEKLF
TRBD2	TRBV25-1	NA	ASRGDYNTGELF
TRBD1	TRBV19	few	ASSVKGTGSNSPLH
TRBD2	TRBV2	NA	ASSEALLAGGSSYNEQF
TRBD2	TRBV29-1	NA	SVRLAGAEKSYNEQF
NA	TRBV29-1	NA	SVLGRRQETQY
TRBD2	TRBV3-1/TRBV3-2	NA	ASSQATSGVS
NA	TRBV9	NA	ASSVRGDSPLH
TRBD2	TRBV7-6	once	ASSLFPSGGVNEQF
TRBD1	TRBV30	NA	AWNRDRDRTYT
NA	TRBV9	once	ASSAPGYSGANVLT
TRBD1	TRBV6-4	NA	ASSETQGATDTQY
TRBD1	TRBV5-1	few	ASSLRPGQGNEKLF
TRBD1	TRBV6-4	NA	ASTTRTGRNYNEQF
TRBD1	TRBV7-6	few	ASSLAGTGVREQY